One sample yielded the 2 T cell receptor beta chains listed below, sequenced in a study of cytomegalovirus exposure and HLA in healthy donors. Some clones are missing from TCRdb's copy, which holds only in-frame ones; the method was immunoSEQ multiplex PCR. The repertoire holds about 150,000 clones, with approximately 90% as singletons. Sequencing input: PBMCs. These receptors originate from a man aged 18 to 29 in good health and CMV-seronegative.

This chain joins TRBV27 and TRBJ2-2, with TRBD2 identical over 7 bases. This CDR3 is 17 amino acids long. V was clipped by 1 base and J by 3 bases; unmatched bases: 8. In germline, CDR1 is MNHEY, CDR2 SMNVEV (reference sequence). The CDR3 region is CASSLWRPSGYTGELFF. In nucleotides, the CDR3 is TGTGCCAGCAGTTTATGGCGTCCTAGCGGATACACCGGGGAGCTGTTTTTT.

The chain employs TRBV5-1 and TRBJ2-1, with 10 bases aligning to TRBD2. The CDR3 extends over 16 amino acids. J was trimmed by 6 bases and V by 2 bases; bases with no gene match: 8. Germline V gene lookup returns CDR1 SGHRS and CDR2 YFSETQ. CDR3: CASSFLAGEPVNEQFF. The CDR3 DNA follows: TGCGCCAGCAGCTTTCTAGCGGGAGAGCCTGTCAATGAGCAGTTCTTC.